This T cell receptor beta chain was found in a study of blood T cells in healthy people across ages. At least ten counts were recorded for this clonotype. A second PCR of roughly 6 to 12 cycles used a sample-barcoded 5' primer and a J-beta primer mix. TCRdb itself ran the 5' RACE reads through MiXCR, one entry per CDR3 protein. The sample has more than 1,000,000 distinct CDR3 sequences, about 23% seen once. Trimming pared 9 bases from V and 2 bases from J, leaving 5 bases between. The CDR3 consists of 11 residues. These records were also assigned to another study, of T cells of mothers and their children. This second study says: A few healthy Caucasian mothers, along with their six children, were the donors.

This chain connects TRBV12-3 or TRBV12-4 to TRBJ1-3; D gene ambiguous. The sequence was obtained from a girl under 10 years old in good health. Material for sequencing was blood. CDR3: CASRAGNTIYF. CDR3 in DNA: TGTGCCAGTAGGGCTGGAAACACCATATATTTT.